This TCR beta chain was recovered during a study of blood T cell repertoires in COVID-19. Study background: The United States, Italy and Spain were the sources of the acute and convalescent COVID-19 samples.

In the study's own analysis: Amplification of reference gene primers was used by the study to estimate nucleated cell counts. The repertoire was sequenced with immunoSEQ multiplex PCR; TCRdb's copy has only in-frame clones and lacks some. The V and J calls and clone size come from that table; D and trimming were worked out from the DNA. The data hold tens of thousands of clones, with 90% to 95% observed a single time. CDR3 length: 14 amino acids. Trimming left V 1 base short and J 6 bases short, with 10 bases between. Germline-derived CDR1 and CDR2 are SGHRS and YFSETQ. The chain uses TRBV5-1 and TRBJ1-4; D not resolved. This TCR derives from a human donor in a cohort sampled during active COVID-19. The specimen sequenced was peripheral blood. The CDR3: CASSLTPFYEKLFF. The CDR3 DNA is TGCGCCAGCAGCTTGACACCTTTTTATGAAAAACTGTTTTTT. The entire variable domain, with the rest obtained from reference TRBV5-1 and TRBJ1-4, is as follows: KAGVTQTPRYLIKTRGQQVTLSCSPISGHRSVSWYQQTPGQGLQFLFEYFSETQRNKGNFPGRFSGRQFSNSRSEMNVSTLELGDSALYLCASSLTPFYEKLFFGSGTQLSVL.